This T cell receptor (beta chain) was sequenced for a study of spatial heterogeneity in lung cancer. Study-wide background: A module score for T cells, taken from matched bulk RNA-seq, correlated strongly with TCR transcript counts in tumor regions. Within raw reads, each unique TCR and UMI combination appeared on average more than ten times. The study's findings and limits: Counts of expanded intratumoral alpha and beta TCRs tracked tumor mutation counts.

Time point noted: sample taken at primary tumor resection. Frozen PBMC, nontumor lung or tumor provided whole RNA, which was sequenced unsorted. From germline, CDR1 is LGHNA and CDR2 YNFKEQ. With V trimmed by 1 base and J by 2 bases, 2 bases remained unmatched. The CDR3 totals 16 residues. TCRdb re-called the 5' RACE reads with MiXCR, one entry per CDR3 protein. The sample yields roughly 290 distinct CDR3 sequences, about 24% seen once. By frequency in the sample, this clonotype is large. Its specificity is unknown. This TCR was sampled from a male donor with early-stage non-small cell lung cancer. The material sequenced was lung tumor tissue, taken at surgery. V is TRBV4-2 and J is TRBJ2-3, with 11 bases fitting TRBD2. The CDR3: CASSQGGLAATDTQYF. The CDR3 nucleotides are TGTGCCAGCAGCCAAGGGGGACTAGCGGCCACAGATACGCAGTATTTT.